The clone carrying this T cell receptor beta chain was seen only a few times. Germline CDR1 and CDR2: DFQATT and SNEGSKA (reference sequence). The CDR3 length is 15 residues. V shed 5 bases and J 3 bases; nucleotides not matched to a gene: 9. The library tagged each cDNA molecule with unique molecular identifiers. TCRdb reprocessed the RACE reads with MiXCR, giving one entry per CDR3 protein. The repertoire consists of approximately 90,000 distinct CDR3 sequences, with over 6.5% occurring once and the leading ten covering just over 2.5%. The sample belongs to a study of human T cells and chemical hapten exposure. As for the study in general: Patients, a majority of them female, were diagnosed with alopecia areata, totalis or universalis.

Time point here: pre-sensitization, week 0. The treatment: therapeutic diphenylcyclopropenone sensitization with weekly scalp DPC. Unfractionated whole blood yielded the extracted total RNA. This sequence originates from a man aged 40-49 years with alopecia areata. Some clones in this sample may be carry-over from other donors' samples. The source material was whole blood, sampled in connection with sensitization to the hapten diphenylcyclopropenone (DPC). The chain couples TRBV20-1 to TRBJ2-3; 9 bases are shared with TRBD2. The CDR3 sequence: CSASRASGETDTQYF. The CDR3 DNA reads TGCAGTGCTTCGCGGGCTAGCGGGGAGACAGATACGCAGTATTTT.